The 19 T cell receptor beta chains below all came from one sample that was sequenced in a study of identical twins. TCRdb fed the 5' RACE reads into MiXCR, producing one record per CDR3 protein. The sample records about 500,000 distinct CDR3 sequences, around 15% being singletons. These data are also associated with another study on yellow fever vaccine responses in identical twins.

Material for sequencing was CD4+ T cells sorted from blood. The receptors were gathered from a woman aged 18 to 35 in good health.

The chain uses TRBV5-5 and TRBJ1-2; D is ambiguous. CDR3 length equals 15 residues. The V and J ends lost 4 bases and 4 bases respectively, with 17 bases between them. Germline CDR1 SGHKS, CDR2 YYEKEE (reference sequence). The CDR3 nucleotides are TGTGCCAGCAGCCCTAGATGGACGGAGATCTATGGCTACACCTTC. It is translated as CASSPRWTEIYGYTF.

CDR3 protein: CASSPSPLAGGQEQYF. CDR3 in DNA: TGTGCCAGCAGCCCATCCCCCCTAGCGGGAGGTCAAGAGCAGTACTTC. The chain recombines TRBV3-1 with TRBJ2-7, with 11 bases lining up with TRBD2. V dropped 4 bases and J dropped 7; count of bases not matched to a gene: 12. The V gene's germline CDR1 is LGHDT and CDR2 YNNKEL (reference sequence). There are 16 residues in the CDR3.

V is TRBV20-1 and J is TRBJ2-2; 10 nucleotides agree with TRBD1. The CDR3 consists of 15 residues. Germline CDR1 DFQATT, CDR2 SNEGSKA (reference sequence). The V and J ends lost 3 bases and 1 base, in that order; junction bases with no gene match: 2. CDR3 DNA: TGCAGTGCTAGGGGACAGGGGCAGAACACCGGGGAGCTGTTTTTT. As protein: CSARGQGQNTGELFF.

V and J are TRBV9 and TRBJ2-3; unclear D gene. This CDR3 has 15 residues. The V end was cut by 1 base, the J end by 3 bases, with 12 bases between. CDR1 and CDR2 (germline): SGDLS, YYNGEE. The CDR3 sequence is CASSVRAVGTDTQYF. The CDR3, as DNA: TGTGCCAGCAGCGTAAGGGCAGTTGGGACAGATACGCAGTATTTT.

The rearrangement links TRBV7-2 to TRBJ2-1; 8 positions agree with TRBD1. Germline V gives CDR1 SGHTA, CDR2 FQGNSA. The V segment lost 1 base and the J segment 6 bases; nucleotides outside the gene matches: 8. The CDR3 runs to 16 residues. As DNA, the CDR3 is TGTGCCAGCAGCTTAGGATCCGGGACAGGCCTCAATGAGCAGTTCTTC. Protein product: CASSLGSGTGLNEQFF.

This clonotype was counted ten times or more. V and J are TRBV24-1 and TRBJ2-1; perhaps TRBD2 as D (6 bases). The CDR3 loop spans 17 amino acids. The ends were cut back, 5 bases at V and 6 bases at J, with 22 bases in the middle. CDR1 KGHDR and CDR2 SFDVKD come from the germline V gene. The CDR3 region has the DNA TGTGCCACCAGTGGGGGGGACGGACCCCCCTGGTTCAATGAGCAGTTCTTC. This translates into CATSGGDGPPWFNEQFF.

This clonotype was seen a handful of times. The CDR3 protein is CSARRTGDSNQPQHF. Written as DNA, the CDR3 is TGCAGTGCTAGAAGGACAGGGGATAGCAATCAGCCCCAGCATTTT. The rearrangement joins TRBV20-1 to TRBJ1-5; 9 bases map to TRBD1. The CDR3 runs to 15 residues. Trimming took 2 bases from V and 0 from J; bases not matched to a gene: 2. Looked up from germline, CDR1 is DFQATT and CDR2 is SNEGSKA (reference sequence).

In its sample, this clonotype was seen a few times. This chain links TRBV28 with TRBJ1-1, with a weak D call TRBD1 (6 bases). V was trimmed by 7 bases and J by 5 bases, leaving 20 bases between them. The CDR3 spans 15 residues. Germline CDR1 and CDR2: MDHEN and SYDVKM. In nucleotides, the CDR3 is TGTGCCAGCACCCCGCCGGGGGGCGAGAGAACTGAAGCTTTCTTT. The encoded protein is CASTPPGGERTEAFF.

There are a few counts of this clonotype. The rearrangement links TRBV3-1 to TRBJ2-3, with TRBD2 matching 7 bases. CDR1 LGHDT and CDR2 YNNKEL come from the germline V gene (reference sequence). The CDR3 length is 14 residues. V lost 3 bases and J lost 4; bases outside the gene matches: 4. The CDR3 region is CASSQAGAADTQYF. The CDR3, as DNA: TGTGCCAGCAGCCAGGCGGGAGCAGCAGATACGCAGTATTTT.

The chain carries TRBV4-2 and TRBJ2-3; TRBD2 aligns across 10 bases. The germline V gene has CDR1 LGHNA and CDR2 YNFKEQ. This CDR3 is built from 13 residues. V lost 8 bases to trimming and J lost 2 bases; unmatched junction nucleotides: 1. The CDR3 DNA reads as TGTGCCAGCGGGACTAGCGACACAGATACGCAGTATTTT. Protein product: CASGTSDTDTQYF.

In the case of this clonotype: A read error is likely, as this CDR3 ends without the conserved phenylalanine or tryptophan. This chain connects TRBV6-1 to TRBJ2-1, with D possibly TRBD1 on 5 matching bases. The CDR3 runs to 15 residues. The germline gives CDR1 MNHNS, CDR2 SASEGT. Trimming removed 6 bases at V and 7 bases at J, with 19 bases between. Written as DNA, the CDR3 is TGTGCCAGCAGCCTAGGGGCTAGAGTAAAAAATGAGCAGTTCTTA. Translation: CASSLGARVKNEQFL.

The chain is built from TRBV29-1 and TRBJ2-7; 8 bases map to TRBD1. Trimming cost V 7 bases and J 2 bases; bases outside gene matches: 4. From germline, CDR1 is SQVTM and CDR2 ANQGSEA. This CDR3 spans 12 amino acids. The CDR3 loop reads CSAIQGAYEQYF. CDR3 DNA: TGCAGCGCAATACAGGGGGCCTACGAGCAGTACTTC.

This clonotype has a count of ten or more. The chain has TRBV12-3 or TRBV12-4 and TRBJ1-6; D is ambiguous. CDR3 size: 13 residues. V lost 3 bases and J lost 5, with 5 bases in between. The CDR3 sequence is CASSFSDNSPLHF. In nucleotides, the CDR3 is TGTGCCAGCAGTTTCTCAGATAATTCACCCCTCCACTTT.

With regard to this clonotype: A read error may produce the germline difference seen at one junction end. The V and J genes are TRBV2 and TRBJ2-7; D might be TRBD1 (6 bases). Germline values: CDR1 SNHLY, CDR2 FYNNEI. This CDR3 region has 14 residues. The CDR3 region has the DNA TGTGCCAGCAGTGAAGCGGGGACATCGGGTAGAAGAGACTTC. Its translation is CASSEAGTSGRRDF.

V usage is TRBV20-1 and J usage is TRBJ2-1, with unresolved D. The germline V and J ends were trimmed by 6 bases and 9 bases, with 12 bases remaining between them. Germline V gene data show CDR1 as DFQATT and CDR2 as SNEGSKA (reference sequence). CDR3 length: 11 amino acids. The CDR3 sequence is CSAPVWGEQFF. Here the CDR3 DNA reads TGCAGTGCGCCGGTTTGGGGTGAGCAGTTCTTC.

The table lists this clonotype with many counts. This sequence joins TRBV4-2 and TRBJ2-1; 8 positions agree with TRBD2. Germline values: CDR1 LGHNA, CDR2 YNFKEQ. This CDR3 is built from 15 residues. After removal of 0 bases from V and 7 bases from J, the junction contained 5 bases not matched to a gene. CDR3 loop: CASSQDVASGNEQFF. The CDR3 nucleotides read TGTGCCAGCAGCCAAGATGTGGCTAGCGGGAATGAGCAGTTCTTC.

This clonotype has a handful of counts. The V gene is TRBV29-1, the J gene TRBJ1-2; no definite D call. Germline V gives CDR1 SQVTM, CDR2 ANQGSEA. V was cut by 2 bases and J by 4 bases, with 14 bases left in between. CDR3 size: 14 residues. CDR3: CSVEWAGPVYGYTF. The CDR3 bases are TGCAGCGTTGAATGGGCAGGCCCGGTCTATGGCTACACCTTC.

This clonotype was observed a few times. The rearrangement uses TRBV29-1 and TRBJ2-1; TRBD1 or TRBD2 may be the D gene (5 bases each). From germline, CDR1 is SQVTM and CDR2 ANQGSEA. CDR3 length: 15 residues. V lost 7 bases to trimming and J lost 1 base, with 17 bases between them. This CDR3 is CSGGTPKGSYNEQFF. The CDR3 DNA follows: TGCAGCGGAGGGACGCCCAAGGGTTCCTACAATGAGCAGTTCTTC.

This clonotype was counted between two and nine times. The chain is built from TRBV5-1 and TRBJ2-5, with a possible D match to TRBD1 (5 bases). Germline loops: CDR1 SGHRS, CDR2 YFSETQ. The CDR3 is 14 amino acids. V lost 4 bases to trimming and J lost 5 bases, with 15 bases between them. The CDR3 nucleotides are TGCGCCAGCAGCCGGTGGCAGGGTGGTGAGACCCAGTACTTC. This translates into CASSRWQGGETQYF.